These 16 T cell receptor beta chains originate from one sample sequenced in a study of blood T cell repertoires in COVID-19. The protocol was immunoSEQ multiplex PCR, while the TCRdb copy is restricted to in-frame clones and leaves out a portion. The table lists roughly 100,000 clones, approximately 80% of them singletons. The sequenced sample was peripheral blood. The source is an elderly man with COVID-19, enrolled during active disease.

V usage is TRBV6-5 and J usage is TRBJ2-3, with 10 bases aligning to TRBD1. Trimming cost V 4 bases and J 4 bases; bases outside gene matches: 2. The germline CDR1 and CDR2 sequences are MNHEY and SVGAGI. CDR3 size: 14 residues. The DNA for the CDR3 is TGTGCCAGCAGTTGGGACAGGGGAGCAGATACGCAGTATTTT. Its protein product is CASSWDRGADTQYF.

The genes are TRBV7-9 and TRBJ2-5, with 14 bases matching TRBD2. The CDR3 is 16 residues long. J was trimmed by 4 bases and V by 2 bases; bases with no gene match: 3. Germline CDR1 reads SEHNR; CDR2 reads FQNEAQ (reference sequence). The CDR3 sequence is CASSLRLAGGGETQYF. CDR3 coding DNA: TGTGCCAGCAGCTTAAGACTAGCGGGAGGGGGAGAGACCCAGTACTTC.

The table lists this clone with a few counts. J is TRBJ2-1 and V is TRBV7-6; possibly TRBD2 for D (5 bases). The CDR3 extends over 17 amino acids. Germline V CDR1 and CDR2: SGHVS, FNYEAQ. Trimming shortened V by 1 base and J by 0 bases, and 13 bases separated the two germline ends. In nucleotides, the CDR3 is TGTGCCAGCAGCTTAGAACTGAGGGCAAGCTCCTACAATGAGCAGTTCTTC. The encoded protein is CASSLELRASSYNEQFF.

The chain is built from TRBV28 and TRBJ1-2; TRBD1 agrees at 8 bases. Per germline, CDR1 MDHEN and CDR2 SYDVKM. The CDR3 consists of 14 residues. CDR3 in amino acids: CASWAPGGGYGYTF. In nucleotides, the CDR3 is TGTGCTTCTTGGGCCCCAGGGGGCGGCTATGGCTACACCTTC.

The chain uses TRBV7-6 and TRBJ2-3, with 8 positions matching TRBD1. Germline CDR1 is SGHVS and CDR2 is FNYEAQ. J was trimmed by 7 bases and V by 2 bases; bases with no gene match: 8. The CDR3 totals 15 residues. CDR3 sequence (DNA): TGTGCCAGCAGCTTAATCGACGGGGACAGGTATACGCAGTATTTT. Translated: CASSLIDGDRYTQYF.

The chain joins TRBV25-1 to TRBJ1-2, with 8 nucleotides matching TRBD1. The J segment lost 2 bases and the V segment lost 3 bases, leaving 5 bases of the junction unmatched. Germline V CDR1 and CDR2: MGHDK, SYGVNS. The CDR3 has 15 amino acids. This chain's CDR3 is CASSDHGQGNYGYTF. For the CDR3, the DNA is TGTGCCAGCAGTGACCACGGACAGGGAAACTATGGCTACACCTTC.

This chain links TRBV4-1 with TRBJ1-1; D might be TRBD1 (5 bases). The germline CDR1 and CDR2 sequences are MGHRA and YSYEKL. The CDR3 has 14 residues. V lost 6 bases and J 4 bases, leaving 15 bases between the germline ends. The CDR3 here is CASRVRGGATEAFF. The DNA for the CDR3 is TGCGCCAGCAGAGTGAGGGGAGGGGCCACTGAAGCTTTCTTT.

Regarding this clone: The junction shows a germline mismatch at one end, possibly a read error. The chain uses TRBV24-1 and TRBJ2-1, with D possibly being TRBD1 (6 bases). This CDR3 comprises 16 residues. Germline CDR1 is KGHDR and CDR2 is SFDVKD. The DNA of the CDR3 is TGTGCCACCAGTGATCAGGACAGTATTAACTACTATGAGCAGTTCTTC. It yields the protein CATSDQDSINYYEQFF.

The V gene is TRBV5-8, the J gene TRBJ1-5; 10 bases are shared with TRBD1. Germline CDR1 reads SGHTS; CDR2 reads YDEGEE. Trimming cost V 4 bases and J 4 bases; bases outside gene matches: 5. This CDR3 region has 15 residues. Written as DNA, the CDR3 is TGTGCCAGCAGCATAGGGACAGGGGTGAATCAGCCCCAGCATTTT. Amino acids: CASSIGTGVNQPQHF.

The chain uses TRBV28 and TRBJ1-5; no clear D gene. The ends were cut back, 10 bases at V and 1 base at J, with 14 bases in the middle. Germline-derived CDR1 and CDR2 are MDHEN and SYDVKM. The CDR3 runs to 14 residues. CDR3 nucleotides: TGTGCCACCACCCCGGGTGGGAGCAATCAGCCCCAGCATTTT. Its translation: CATTPGGSNQPQHF. Combining the CDR3 with reference TRBV28 and TRBJ1-5 gives the whole variable domain DVKVTQSSRYLVKRTGEKVFLECVQDMDHENMFWYRQDPGLGLRLIYFSYDVKMKEKGDIPEGYSVSREKKERFSLILESASTNQTSMYLCATTPGGSNQPQHFGDGTRLSIL.

The chain combines TRBV19 with TRBJ1-5; 10 nucleotides align to TRBD1. The junction had 1 base not matched to a gene; V was cut back by 2 bases and J by 6 bases. Germline-derived CDR1 and CDR2 are LNHDA and SQIVND (reference sequence). The CDR3 spans 14 residues. For the CDR3, the DNA is TGTGCCAGTAGTATAAGGGACAGGGGTCAGCCCCAGCATTTT. This encodes CASSIRDRGQPQHF. The full variable domain, in which reference TRBV19 and TRBJ1-5 provide the parts outside the CDR3, is DGGITQSPKYLFRKEGQNVTLSCEQNLNHDAMYWYRQDPGQGLRLIYYSQIVNDFQKGDIAEGYSVSREKKESFPLTVTSAQKNPTAFYLCASSIRDRGQPQHFGDGTRLSIL.

The genes are TRBV5-6 and TRBJ1-2; D may be TRBD1 (6 bases). V gave up 5 bases and J gave up 5 bases, with 10 bases separating them. Germline V gene sequence: CDR1 SGHDT, CDR2 YYEEEE. The CDR3 has 12 residues. The CDR3 DNA follows: TGTGCCAGCAGGCGGACAGATTATGGCTACACCTTC. This sequence encodes CASRRTDYGYTF.

The J gene is TRBJ1-1, the V gene TRBV7-9; TRBD1 is a possible D gene (5 bases). Germline loops: CDR1 SEHNR, CDR2 FQNEAQ (reference sequence). This CDR3 has 15 amino acids. The V gene lost 5 bases and the J gene lost 5 bases, with 18 bases spanning the gap. In nucleotides, the CDR3 is TGTGCCAGCAGCATAGGAGGAGGGGTAGGAACTGAAGCTTTCTTT. As protein: CASSIGGGVGTEAFF.

The chain carries TRBV4-2 and TRBJ1-6; D is ambiguous. V shed 1 base and J shed 1 base, with 11 bases lying between them. CDR3 length equals 17 residues. Germline V lookup: CDR1 LGHNA, CDR2 YNFKEQ. Here the CDR3 DNA reads TGTGCCAGCAGCCAAGGCGGGAGGGTGTCCTATAATTCACCCCTCCACTTT. This codes for CASSQGGRVSYNSPLHF.

V usage is TRBV5-1 and J usage is TRBJ1-1; no clear D. In germline, CDR1 is SGHRS, CDR2 YFSETQ. V gave up 0 bases and J gave up 4 bases, with 10 bases separating them. The CDR3 runs 14 residues. The CDR3 DNA reads as TGCGCCAGCAGCTTGGGGAGGGCAGGCACTGAAGCTTTCTTT. It codes for CASSLGRAGTEAFF.

This rearrangement joins TRBV3-1 (or the pseudogene TRBV3-2) to TRBJ2-7; 10 positions match TRBD2. Germline assignment: CDR1 LGHDT and CDR2 YNNKEL (reference sequence). This CDR3 contains 16 residues. The V gene end was trimmed by 0 bases and the J gene end by 4 bases; junction bases not matched to a gene: 6. For the CDR3, the DNA is TGTGCCAGCAGCCAAGATCTTAGCGGGAGGCCGTACGAGCAGTACTTC. It encodes CASSQDLSGRPYEQYF.